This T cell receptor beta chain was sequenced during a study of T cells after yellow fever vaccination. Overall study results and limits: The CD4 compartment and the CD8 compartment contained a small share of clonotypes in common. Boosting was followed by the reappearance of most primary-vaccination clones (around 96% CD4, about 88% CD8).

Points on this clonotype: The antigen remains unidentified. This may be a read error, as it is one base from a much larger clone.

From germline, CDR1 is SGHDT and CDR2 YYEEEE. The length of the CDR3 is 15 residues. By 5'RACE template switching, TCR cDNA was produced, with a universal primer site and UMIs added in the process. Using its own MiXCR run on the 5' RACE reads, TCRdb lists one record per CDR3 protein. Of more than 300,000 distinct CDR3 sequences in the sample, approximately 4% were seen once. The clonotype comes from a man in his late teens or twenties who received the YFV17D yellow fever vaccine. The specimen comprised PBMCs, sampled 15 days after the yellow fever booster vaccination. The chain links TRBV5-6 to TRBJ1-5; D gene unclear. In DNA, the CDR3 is TGTGCCAGCAGCTTGCATACAACCCTCGGGGAGCCCAAGCATTTT. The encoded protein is CASSLHTTLGEPKHF.